The TCR beta chain described here comes from a study of control samples from healthy donors and cancer patients. The data were produced by immunoSEQ multiplex PCR, yet TCRdb's version contains in-frame clones alone and is incomplete. The table has about 160,000 clones, under 96% seen once. Trimming stripped 0 bases from V and 1 base from J, with 9 bases between. The CDR3 covers 15 residues. Germline CDR1 reads MNHEY; CDR2 reads SVGAGI. The chain couples TRBV6-5 to TRBJ1-1; no clear D. Sequencing input: blood. This clonotype was obtained from a woman in her twenties or thirties in good health. DNA for the CDR3: TGTGCCAGCAGTTACTCAACGATTCCGAACACTGAAGCTTTCTTT. The encoded protein is CASSYSTIPNTEAFF.